This T cell receptor beta chain was found in a study of T cells in Graves' hyperthyroidism and ophthalmopathy. Study background: At initial diagnosis, before any treatment had begun, peripheral blood was obtained.

This clonotype turned up a few times. Its antigen is as yet unknown. Trimming took off 0 bases at V and 10 bases at J, with 15 bases between the two ends. The CDR3 is 15 amino acids. Germline values: CDR1 MGHRA, CDR2 YSYEKL. PBMCs were obtained from under 13 ml fresh peripheral blood. TCR beta CDR3 sequences were amplified from RNA transcripts. The HTBI primer set served for first-round RT-PCR of the TCR CDR3. From the multiplex PCR reads, TCRdb called clonotypes with MiXCR, one entry per CDR3 protein. The repertoire holds fewer than 250,000 distinct CDR3 sequences, with 15% to 20% as singletons. General observations from the study: In the analysis, a 13 V-J model separated ophthalmopathy from stable hyperthyroidism.

Sequencing was carried out using blood. This chain connects TRBV4-1 to TRBJ1-4; D call uncertain. The TCR sequence derives from a man between 50 and 59 years old with Graves' hyperthyroidism. The CDR3 DNA reads as TGCGCCAGCAGCCAAGATTCAGTGGGCCGGGGAAAACTGTTTTTT. It specifies CASSQDSVGRGKLFF.